Each of the 2 T cell receptor beta chains below was sequenced from the same sample in a study of CD8 T cells in Susac syndrome. It was with random hexamers that about 0.45 to 1 ug RNA was reverse transcribed. From the immunoSEQ multiplex PCR reads, TCRdb called clonotypes with MiXCR, one entry per CDR3 protein. The sample holds around 200,000 distinct CDR3 sequences, around 95% seen once. The sequencing sample was made of CD4+ T cells from PBMCs. The receptors were gathered from a human donor with multiple sclerosis.

V and J are TRBV19 and TRBJ1-1; a weak D match, TRBD1 (5 bases). The CDR3 spans 15 residues. V shed 3 bases and J shed 0 bases, with 11 bases lying between them. Looked up from germline, CDR1 is LNHDA and CDR2 is SQIVND (reference sequence). CDR3 amino acids: CASSMDGTVNTEAFF. In DNA form, the CDR3 reads TGTGCCAGTAGTATGGACGGGACGGTGAACACTGAAGCTTTCTTT.

The V call is TRBV20-1, the J call TRBJ1-1; D not resolved. This CDR3 is 12 amino acids long. Germline loops: CDR1 DFQATT, CDR2 SNEGSKA (reference sequence). Trimming left V 6 bases short and J 1 base short, with 9 bases between. Here the CDR3 DNA reads TGCAGTGCATCGACCACGAACACTGAAGCTTTCTTT. Its translation: CSASTTNTEAFF.